These 7 T cell receptor beta chains originate from one sample sequenced in a study of T cell repertoires in cytomegalovirus infection. TCRdb itself ran the reads through MiXCR, one entry per CDR3 protein. The sample shows fewer than 550,000 distinct CDR3 sequences, 25% to 40% of them seen only once. Sequencing used PBMCs. The origin of the receptors is a human donor in good health (CMV status not recorded). Some clones in this sample may be carry-over from other donors' samples.

In its sample, this clonotype was seen a few times. The chain is built from TRBV5-1 and TRBJ1-1; 7 bases are shared with TRBD1. The CDR3 is made up of 15 amino acids. Germline CDR1 is SGHRS and CDR2 is YFSETQ. V dropped 4 bases and J dropped 7; count of bases not matched to a gene: 13. CDR3 DNA sequence: TGCGCCAGCAGCCTCCGGCGGGACAGCGGCTTTGAAGCTTTCTTT. This translates into CASSLRRDSGFEAFF.

On this clonotype: A read error may explain this, as a much larger clone is one base away. V and J are TRBV7-2 and TRBJ1-5; the D gene is possibly TRBD1 (5 bases). The CDR3 runs to 13 residues. CDR1 is SGHTA, CDR2 FQGNSA, per germline. The V end lost 5 bases, the J end lost 10 bases, and 15 bases lay between the germline ends. The CDR3 region is CASSRGTALPQHF. DNA for the CDR3: TGTGCCAGCAGCCGCGGGACGGCTTTACCCCAGCATTTT.

In this sample, this clonotype turned up a few times. The chain couples TRBV7-8 to TRBJ2-7; no firm D call. Looked up from germline, CDR1 is SGHVS and CDR2 is FQNEAQ. This CDR3 is built from 12 residues. V shed 5 bases and J shed 3 bases, with 8 bases lying between them. The CDR3 coding sequence is TGTGCCAGCAGCCCCGCCCGCTACGAGCAGTACTTC. Its protein product is CASSPARYEQYF.

This clonotype showed up many times. The chain combines TRBV4-1 with TRBJ1-1; 9 positions match TRBD1. V dropped 2 bases and J dropped 6; count of bases not matched to a gene: 7. Germline CDR1 MGHRA, CDR2 YSYEKL. The CDR3 runs to 15 residues. CDR3 sequence: CASSQLQGAVAEAFF. In DNA, the CDR3 is TGCGCCAGCAGCCAACTACAGGGGGCTGTCGCTGAAGCTTTCTTT.

The J gene is TRBJ2-7, the V gene TRBV13, with 7 bases identical to TRBD1. J lost 4 bases, V lost 5 bases, and 8 bases had no gene match. The length of the CDR3 is 14 residues. In germline, CDR1 is PRHDT, CDR2 FYEKMQ (reference sequence). CDR3 residues: CASSVEGAAYEQYF. CDR3 coding DNA: TGTGCCAGCAGCGTAGAGGGGGCAGCATACGAGCAGTACTTC.

This rearrangement joins TRBV5-1 to TRBJ1-1, with TRBD1 matching 7 bases. CDR3 length equals 17 residues. Per the germline V gene, CDR1 is SGHRS and CDR2 is YFSETQ. Germline trimming cut 0 bases from V and 1 base from J; bases unmatched to any gene: 9. The CDR3 sequence is CASSLGTGAITNTEAFF. CDR3 nucleotides: TGCGCCAGCAGCTTGGGGACAGGAGCGATAACGAACACTGAAGCTTTCTTT.

Only a few counts were recorded for this clonotype. The V call is TRBV15, the J call TRBJ2-3, with D hard to call. V was clipped by 1 base and J by 1 base, with 15 bases between them. CDR1 and CDR2 (germline): LNHNV, YYDKDF (reference sequence). The CDR3 runs to 17 residues. This CDR3 is CATSRVPSSLGTDTQYF. CDR3 sequence (DNA): TGTGCCACCAGCAGAGTACCGTCGTCCCTTGGCACAGATACGCAGTATTTT. The entire variable domain, with the rest obtained from reference TRBV15 and TRBJ2-3, is as follows: DAMVIQNPRYQVTQFGKPVTLSCSQTLNHNVMYWYQQKSSQAPKLLFHYYDKDFNNEADTPDNFQSRRPNTSFCFLDIRSPGLGDTAMYLCATSRVPSSLGTDTQYFGPGTRLTVL.